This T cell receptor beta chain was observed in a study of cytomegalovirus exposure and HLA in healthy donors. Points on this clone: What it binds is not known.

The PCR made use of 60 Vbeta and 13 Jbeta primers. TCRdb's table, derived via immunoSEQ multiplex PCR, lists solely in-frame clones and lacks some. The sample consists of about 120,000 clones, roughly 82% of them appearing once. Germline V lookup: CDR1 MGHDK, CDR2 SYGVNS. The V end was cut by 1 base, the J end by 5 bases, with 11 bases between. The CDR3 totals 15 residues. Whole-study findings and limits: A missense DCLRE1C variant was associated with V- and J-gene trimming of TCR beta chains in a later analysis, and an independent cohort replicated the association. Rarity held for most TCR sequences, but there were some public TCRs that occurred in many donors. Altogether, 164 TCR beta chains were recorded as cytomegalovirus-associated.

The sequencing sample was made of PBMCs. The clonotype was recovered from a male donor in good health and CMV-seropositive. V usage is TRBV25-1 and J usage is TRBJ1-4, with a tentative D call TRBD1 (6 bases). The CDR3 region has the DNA TGTGCCAGCAGTGAATCGGCAGGGGTGAATGAAAAACTGTTTTTT. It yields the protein CASSESAGVNEKLFF.